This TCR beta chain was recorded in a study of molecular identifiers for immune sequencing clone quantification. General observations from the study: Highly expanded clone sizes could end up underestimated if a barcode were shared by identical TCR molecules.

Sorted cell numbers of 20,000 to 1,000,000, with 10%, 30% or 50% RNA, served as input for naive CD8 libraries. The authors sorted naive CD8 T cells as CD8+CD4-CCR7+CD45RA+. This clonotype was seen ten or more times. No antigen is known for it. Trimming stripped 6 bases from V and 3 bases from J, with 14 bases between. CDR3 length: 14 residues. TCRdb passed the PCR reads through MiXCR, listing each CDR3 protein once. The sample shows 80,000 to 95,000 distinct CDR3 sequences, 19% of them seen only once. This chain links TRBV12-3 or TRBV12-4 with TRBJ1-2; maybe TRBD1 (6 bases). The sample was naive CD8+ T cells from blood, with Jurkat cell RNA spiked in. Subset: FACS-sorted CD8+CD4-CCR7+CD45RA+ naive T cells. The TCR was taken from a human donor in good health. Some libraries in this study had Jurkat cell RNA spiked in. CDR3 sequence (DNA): TGTGCCAGCAGCCAACCGGGGGCGGACTATGGCTACACCTTC. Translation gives CASSQPGADYGYTF.